The entry below gives a single T cell receptor (beta chain) sequence along with its context. These data originate in a study of blood T cell repertoires in COVID-19. As for the study in general: From T cells, B-cell-depleted T cells, or PBMCs came the material, which was cDNA or gDNA.

Original handling: Amplifying reference gene primers gave estimates of nucleated cell counts. Some clones are missing from TCRdb's copy, which holds only in-frame ones; the method was immunoSEQ multiplex PCR. V, J and clone size are taken as reported in that table, and D and trimming were inferred from the DNA itself. The data hold 95,000 to 110,000 clones, with about 80% observed a single time. With 6 bases removed from V and 6 bases from J, the gap between germline ends came to 24 bases. Germline V gene sequence: CDR1 MNHEY, CDR2 SMNVEV (reference sequence). CDR3 length: 18 amino acids. Input material: peripheral blood. This receptor was obtained from a human donor in a cohort sampled during active COVID-19. This chain uses TRBV27 with TRBJ1-6; a weak D match, TRBD1 (5 bases). This chain's CDR3 is CASRLRAESGSGNSPLHF. DNA of the CDR3: TGTGCCAGCAGACTCAGAGCTGAATCAGGGTCTGGTAATTCACCCCTCCACTTT.